This T cell receptor beta chain was observed in a study of blood T cell repertoires in COVID-19. The wider study: T cells, B-cell-depleted T cells, or PBMCs supplied cDNA or gDNA.

Profiling relied on immunoSEQ multiplex PCR, and the TCRdb table lists in-frame clones only, not all of them. The sample comprises some 100,000 clones, roughly 80% of which are singletons, and approximately 29% rests with the top ten. What was sequenced was peripheral blood. The receptor was isolated from a man aged 65 to 85 with active or convalescent COVID-19.

The CDR3 loop is CASSWGFPGTGYNEQYF. The CDR3 bases are TGCGCCAGCAGCTGGGGCTTTCCCGGGACAGGGTATAACGAGCAGTACTTC. The J gene is TRBJ2-7, the V gene TRBV5-1; 9 bases are shared with TRBD1. Per germline, CDR1 SGHRS and CDR2 YFSETQ. The CDR3 length is 17 residues. The J segment lost 5 bases and the V segment lost 3 bases, leaving 15 bases of the junction unmatched.